These 21 T cell receptor beta chains originate from one sample sequenced in a study of T-cell memory formation after mild COVID-19. TCRdb re-called the 5' RACE reads through MiXCR, storing one row per CDR3 protein. The data contain approximately 570,000 distinct CDR3 sequences, roughly 18% of them singletons. Material: PBMCs or a T cell subset sorted from them (not recorded which). These receptor sequences come from an adult woman who had mild COVID-19 (a few samples of this study predate the infection). Cell type and time point are not known.

This clonotype was seen more than once but under ten times. This rearrangement joins TRBV6-6 to TRBJ1-2; a possible D gene is TRBD1 (5 bases). The CDR3 runs 16 residues. Germline CDR1 and CDR2: MNHNY and SVGAGI (reference sequence). The V end was cut by 2 bases, the J end by 2 bases, with 15 bases between. The CDR3 bases are TGTGCCAGCAGTTACCAAGGGGTTGGAGCGAACTATGGCTACACCTTC. It specifies CASSYQGVGANYGYTF.

This clonotype has a handful of counts. The chain recombines TRBV18 with TRBJ1-2; D is unresolved. Germline CDR1 KGHSH, CDR2 LQKENI. Trimming took off 3 bases at V and 4 bases at J, with 15 bases between the two ends. The CDR3 has 15 amino acids. CDR3 bases: TGTGCCAGCTCACCCCCCGTCCAAGAGGGCTATGGCTACACCTTC. This translates into CASSPPVQEGYGYTF. Full variable domain (rest looked up from reference TRBV18 and TRBJ1-2): NAGVMQNPRHLVRRRGQEARLRCSPMKGHSHVYWYRQLPEEGLKFMVYLQKENIIDESGMPKERFSAEFPKEGPSILRIQQVVRGDSAAYFCASSPPVQEGYGYTFGSGTRLTVV.

This clonotype was seen more than once but under ten times. The J gene is TRBJ2-7, the V gene TRBV9; 11 nucleotides agree with TRBD1. CDR1 and CDR2 (germline): SGDLS, YYNGEE. V shed 0 bases and J 0 bases; nucleotides not matched to a gene: 8. There are 18 residues in the CDR3. The CDR3 sequence: CASSVGTGGPRISYEQYF. DNA of the CDR3: TGTGCCAGCAGCGTAGGGACAGGGGGCCCGAGGATCTCCTACGAGCAGTACTTC.

This clonotype was counted at least ten times. The chain links TRBV7-2 to TRBJ2-7, with TRBD1 identical over 7 bases. The V gene's germline CDR1 is SGHTA and CDR2 FQGNSA. The ends lost 3 bases at V and 3 bases at J; junction bases unmatched: 5. The CDR3 has 14 residues. The CDR3 sequence: CASSFGAGGYEQYF. CDR3 nucleotides: TGTGCCAGCAGCTTTGGGGCAGGGGGCTACGAGCAGTACTTC.

This clonotype was seen a single time. The chain joins TRBV2 to TRBJ1-2; D is ambiguous. The V and J ends lost 8 bases and 8 bases respectively, with 21 bases between them. Germline V gives CDR1 SNHLY, CDR2 FYNNEI. The CDR3 is 14 residues long. CDR3 sequence (DNA): TGTGCCAGCGCGTTAGCAGAGGGTCTAGGCGGCTACACCTTC. Its translation: CASALAEGLGGYTF.

The chain has TRBV7-8 and TRBJ2-7, with D possibly TRBD2 on 5 matching bases. The CDR3 totals 18 residues. Per germline, CDR1 SGHVS and CDR2 FQNEAQ. With 5 bases removed from V and 4 bases from J, the gap between germline ends came to 27 bases. The CDR3 is CASSLSTGVLPGLYEQYF. Written as DNA, the CDR3 is TGTGCCAGCAGCCTTTCGACCGGGGTCCTACCAGGATTATACGAGCAGTACTTC.

This chain joins TRBV11-3 and TRBJ2-7; no definite D call. CDR3 size: 12 residues. CDR1 is SGHNT, CDR2 YENEEA, per germline. V was cut by 1 base and J by 8 bases, with 9 bases left in between. CDR3 in amino acids: CASSLVSGQQYF. The CDR3 coding sequence is TGTGCCAGCAGCTTAGTATCTGGGCAGCAGTACTTC.

The rearrangement uses TRBV30 and TRBJ2-1; TRBD2 matches at 11 bases. The junction had 14 bases not matched to a gene; V was cut back by 7 bases and J by 3 bases. Germline V gene sequence: CDR1 GTSNPN, CDR2 SVGIG (reference sequence). The CDR3 is made up of 17 amino acids. The CDR3 DNA reads as TGTGCCTTCGACCGCCCTACTAGCGGGGGAAACTACAATGAGCAGTTCTTC. Translated: CAFDRPTSGGNYNEQFF.

This clonotype was counted at least ten times. The chain couples TRBV5-1 to TRBJ2-1, with 9 bases matching TRBD1. V lost 3 bases to trimming and J lost 8 bases; unmatched junction nucleotides: 12. Germline V gene data show CDR1 as SGHRS and CDR2 as YFSETQ. The CDR3 extends over 16 amino acids. The chain's CDR3 is CASSWGGQGKGDEQFF. In nucleotides, the CDR3 is TGCGCCAGCAGCTGGGGTGGACAGGGGAAAGGGGATGAGCAGTTCTTC.

This chain links TRBV9 with TRBJ2-1, with 8 positions matching TRBD1. After removal of 4 bases from V and 6 bases from J, the junction contained 12 bases not matched to a gene. The germline gives CDR1 SGDLS, CDR2 YYNGEE. The CDR3 runs 16 residues. The CDR3 DNA is TGTGCCAGCAGCCTACACCGGGACAGGATCTCCAATGAGCAGTTCTTC. This sequence encodes CASSLHRDRISNEQFF.

J is TRBJ2-7 and V is TRBV20-1; 14 nucleotides line up with TRBD2. CDR1 and CDR2 (germline): DFQATT, SNEGSKA (reference sequence). After removal of 1 base from V and 7 bases from J, the junction contained 15 bases not matched to a gene. The length of the CDR3 is 18 residues. CDR3 amino acids: CSARVPFRLAGGSEEQYF. DNA of the CDR3: TGCAGTGCTAGAGTCCCATTCCGACTAGCGGGAGGGAGTGAGGAGCAGTACTTC.

This clonotype was picked up a small number of times. The rearrangement links TRBV24-1 to TRBJ2-1, with 13 positions matching TRBD2. After removal of 4 bases from V and 6 bases from J, the junction contained 5 bases not matched to a gene. The CDR3 totals 16 residues. Germline CDR1 and CDR2: KGHDR and SFDVKD. CDR3 bases: TGTGCCACCAGTGACCAGGGACTAGCGGGATCCAATGAGCAGTTCTTC. This encodes CATSDQGLAGSNEQFF.

The V and J genes are TRBV15 and TRBJ2-1; 11 bases line up with TRBD2. The CDR3 runs 16 residues. Per the germline V gene, CDR1 is LNHNV and CDR2 is YYDKDF (reference sequence). V trimming: 3 bases; J trimming: 8 bases; junction bases outside the gene matches: 9. The CDR3: CATSSPLTSGTDEQFF. CDR3 sequence (DNA): TGTGCCACCAGCAGCCCACTGACTAGCGGGACCGATGAGCAGTTCTTC.

This clonotype was detected a few times. This rearrangement joins TRBV7-9 to TRBJ2-5; TRBD2 might be the D (5 bases). Germline assignment: CDR1 SEHNR and CDR2 FQNEAQ (reference sequence). Trimming stripped 5 bases from V and 5 bases from J, with 12 bases between. This CDR3 has 13 amino acids. In DNA, the CDR3 is TGTGCCAGCAGCATAAGACGGAGGGAGACCCAGTACTTC. Amino acid sequence: CASSIRRRETQYF.

The table lists this clonotype with a few counts. The chain joins TRBV7-2 to TRBJ2-1; the match to TRBD2 covers 10 bases. The CDR3 loop spans 16 amino acids. Per the germline V gene, CDR1 is SGHTA and CDR2 is FQGNSA. J was trimmed by 2 bases and V by 0 bases; bases with no gene match: 1. CDR3 DNA sequence: TGTGCCAGCAGCTTAGCGGGACTAGCGCCCTACAATGAGCAGTTCTTC. The encoded protein is CASSLAGLAPYNEQFF.

A few counts support this clonotype. The CDR3: CASSPGLAGGSYQETQYF. The CDR3 DNA sequence: TGCGCCAGCAGCCCGGGACTAGCGGGGGGATCGTACCAAGAGACCCAGTACTTC. V is TRBV4-1 and J is TRBJ2-5; 15 positions match TRBD2. Germline V gives CDR1 MGHRA, CDR2 YSYEKL. The CDR3 has 18 amino acids. V lost 4 bases, J lost 0 bases, and 6 bases stayed unmatched.

The J gene is TRBJ1-1, the V gene TRBV5-1; D not resolved. CDR3 length: 13 amino acids. Germline V gene lookup returns CDR1 SGHRS and CDR2 YFSETQ. The V gene lost 3 bases and the J gene lost 4 bases, with 10 bases spanning the gap. In DNA, the CDR3 is TGCGCCAGCAGCTCAACATGGGCCACTGAAGCTTTCTTT. It is translated as CASSSTWATEAFF.

The chain employs TRBV30 and TRBJ2-7; 8 bases are a match to TRBD1. There are 11 residues in the CDR3. Trimming took 4 bases from V and 6 from J; bases not matched to a gene: 2. Germline CDR1 is GTSNPN and CDR2 is SVGIG (reference sequence). The DNA of the CDR3 is TGTGCCTGGACAGGGGGCCTCGAGCAGTACTTC. Amino acids: CAWTGGLEQYF.

There are many counts of this clonotype. The chain couples TRBV4-2 to TRBJ1-3, with TRBD1 matching over 8 bases. The CDR3 is 15 residues long. V lost 0 bases and J lost 4; bases outside the gene matches: 2. Germline V gene data show CDR1 as LGHNA and CDR2 as YNFKEQ. In nucleotides, the CDR3 is TGTGCCAGCAGCCAAGAGGCAGGGGGCGGAAACACCATATATTTT. Translation: CASSQEAGGGNTIYF.

The J gene is TRBJ1-1, the V gene TRBV11-2; D is unclear. V lost 5 bases and J 1 base, leaving 11 bases between the germline ends. CDR3 length: 14 amino acids. CDR1 is SGHAT and CDR2 is FQNNGV in the germline V gene. The CDR3 loop reads CASSRSPGNTEAFF. CDR3 nucleotide sequence: TGTGCCAGCAGCCGATCCCCTGGGAACACTGAAGCTTTCTTT. Filled out from reference TRBV11-2 and TRBJ1-1, the complete variable domain reads EAGVAQSPRYKIIEKRQSVAFWCNPISGHATLYWYQQILGQGPKLLIQFQNNGVVDDSQLPKDRFSAERLKGVDSTLKIQPAKLEDSAVYLCASSRSPGNTEAFFGQGTRLTVV.

This clonotype appeared a few times. The genes are TRBV2 and TRBJ2-7, with 8 positions matching TRBD1. Germline values: CDR1 SNHLY, CDR2 FYNNEI. V was pared by 6 bases and J by 5 bases, with 6 bases of the junction left unmatched. The CDR3 has 13 amino acids. The CDR3 nucleotides read TGTGCCAGCAGAGGACAGGGTTTTCACGAGCAGTACTTC. This gives the protein CASRGQGFHEQYF.